This TCR beta chain was sequenced in a study of shared clonotypes between healthy human individuals. Study results and caveats: Sampling covered nothing but blood. Tissue TCR repertoires likely differ from those found in blood. The generation probabilities recorded for non-shared clonotypes fell below those of clonotypes shared by all four donors. Sequencing depth was expected to influence donor clonotype sharing.

In the authors' methods: ImmunoSEQ yielded junction-only sequences lacking quality scores, so filtering differed. Libraries were prepared by immunoSEQ multiplex PCR; TCRdb keeps only in-frame clonotypes and omits some of them. Clone size and V and J calls were adopted from that table, with D and trimming inferred from the DNA. The profile shows about 2 million clones, about 95% of them singletons. CD45RO-negative, CCR7-positively selected cells formed the naive CD8 fraction, excluding terminally differentiated effector memory CD45RA+ cells. This CDR3 region has 13 residues. The germline V and J ends were trimmed by 6 bases and 3 bases, with 11 bases remaining between them. CDR1 is SQVTM, CDR2 ANQGSEA, per germline. This clone was found once. The target antigen is unknown.

This chain links TRBV29-1 with TRBJ2-2; D not certain. The TCR originated in a man between 18 and 29 years old in good health. The material sequenced was naive CD8+ T cells sorted from blood. In DNA form, the CDR3 reads TGCAGCGTCACGACCCAGGACACCGGGGAGCTGTTTTTT. Translated: CSVTTQDTGELFF.